This passage covers 18 T cell receptor beta chains from one sample sequenced in a study of early T cells in non-severe SARS-CoV-2 infection. TCRdb redid the calling of the 5' RACE reads with MiXCR, one entry per CDR3 protein. Counted here are more than 15,000 distinct CDR3 sequences, 5% occurring once; the ten biggest clones make up more than 6%. Specimen: whole blood. The origin of the receptors is an adult who was a healthcare worker with PCR-confirmed SARS-CoV-2 infection or an uninfected control (not recorded which).

This clonotype has a count of ten or more. Compared with germline, one end of the junction differs, possibly owing to a read error. V is TRBV5-1 and J is TRBJ2-4; D gene uncertain. CDR1 is SGHRS, CDR2 YFSETQ, per germline. The CDR3 spans 15 residues. This CDR3 reads CASSLVPGVTDIQYF. DNA for the CDR3: TGCGCCAGCAGTTTGGTCCCTGGGGTCACGGACATTCAGTACTTC.

At least ten counts were recorded for this clonotype. J is TRBJ2-1 and V is TRBV7-3, with D possibly being TRBD2 (5 bases). The CDR3 is made up of 14 amino acids. Germline assignment: CDR1 SGHTA and CDR2 FQGTGA. Deletions cut 5 bases from V and 9 bases from J, with 17 bases between. The CDR3 here is CASSTRGQTGEQFF. The CDR3 region has the DNA TGTGCCAGCAGCACCCGAGGGCAAACCGGTGAGCAGTTCTTC.

This clonotype was recorded many times. V is TRBV10-3 and J is TRBJ2-5; D is possibly TRBD1 (6 bases). This CDR3 region has 13 residues. The ends were cut back, 3 bases at V and 4 bases at J, with 9 bases in the middle. CDR1 and CDR2 (germline): ENHRY, SYGVKD. This CDR3 is CAISDAGAETQYF. The DNA of the CDR3 is TGTGCCATCAGTGATGCAGGGGCAGAGACCCAGTACTTC.

The table lists this clonotype with many counts. The V call is TRBV4-1, the J call TRBJ1-1; D is possibly TRBD1 (6 bases). CDR3 size: 13 residues. V was cut by 4 bases and J by 5 bases, with 11 bases left in between. Germline assignment: CDR1 MGHRA and CDR2 YSYEKL. The CDR3 DNA reads as TGCGCCAGCAGCCCCTGGACAGAGACTGAAGCTTTCTTT. This sequence encodes CASSPWTETEAFF.

The sample holds many counts of this clonotype. This chain uses TRBV12-3 or TRBV12-4 with TRBJ2-2; 8 bases are shared with TRBD1. The CDR3 covers 19 residues. V lost 3 bases and J lost 3; bases outside the gene matches: 15. The DNA of the CDR3 is TGTGCCAGCAGTTTGGAGTTTTGGTTCGACAGGGGTGACACCGGGGAGCTGTTTTTT. It is translated as CASSLEFWFDRGDTGELFF.

This clonotype was seen at least ten times. J is TRBJ2-1 and V is TRBV5-1; the match to TRBD2 covers 9 bases. This CDR3 is built from 15 residues. Germline lookup yields CDR1 SGHRS and CDR2 YFSETQ. The V and J ends lost 0 bases and 8 bases, in that order; junction bases with no gene match: 6. In nucleotides, the CDR3 is TGCGCCAGCAGCTTGGAGGGACTAGCTCGCGATGAGCAGTTCTTC. This sequence encodes CASSLEGLARDEQFF.

This clonotype was picked up many times. J is TRBJ2-3 and V is TRBV28; either TRBD1 or TRBD2 may supply D (7 bases each). Trimming left V 5 bases short and J 5 bases short, with 17 bases between. The CDR3 length is 15 residues. Germline V lookup: CDR1 MDHEN, CDR2 SYDVKM. The CDR3 DNA reads as TGTGCCAGCAGTCACCAGGGGGGGGCTGTAGATACGCAGTATTTT. Translation: CASSHQGGAVDTQYF.

At least ten counts were recorded for this clonotype. This chain uses TRBV11-2 with TRBJ2-7; TRBD1 agrees at 8 bases. This CDR3 is 23 amino acids long. Trimming cost V 0 bases and J 0 bases; bases outside gene matches: 25. Germline lookup yields CDR1 SGHAT and CDR2 FQNNGV. This chain's CDR3 is CASSLEMGTGRWQGLVSSYEQYV. The CDR3 nucleotides are TGTGCCAGCAGCTTAGAGATGGGGACAGGAAGATGGCAAGGCCTAGTTAGCTCCTACGAGCAGTACGTC.

This clonotype appeared a few times. The gene calls are TRBV7-6 and TRBJ2-2; 13 bases map to TRBD2. There are 17 residues in the CDR3. Germline V gene sequence: CDR1 SGHVS, CDR2 FNYEAQ. The V segment lost 5 bases and the J segment 3 bases; nucleotides outside the gene matches: 6. The CDR3 loop reads CASSPTSGRAYTGELFF. In nucleotides, the CDR3 is TGTGCCAGCAGCCCAACTAGCGGGAGGGCCTACACCGGGGAGCTGTTTTTT.

This clonotype was observed many times. The rearrangement uses TRBV13 and TRBJ2-5, with TRBD1 as a possible D gene (7 bases). The germline V and J ends were trimmed by 5 bases and 0 bases, with 13 bases remaining between them. The germline CDR1 and CDR2 sequences are PRHDT and FYEKMQ (reference sequence). The CDR3 runs 15 residues. The CDR3, as DNA: TGTGCCAGCAGCCGAGGCGGGACAGACCAAGAGACCCAGTACTTC. This sequence encodes CASSRGGTDQETQYF.

This clonotype was picked up a small number of times. J is TRBJ2-1 and V is TRBV12-3 or TRBV12-4; D is possibly TRBD1 or TRBD2 (6 bases each). V gave up 7 bases and J gave up 12 bases, with 19 bases separating them. CDR3 length: 13 residues. The CDR3 DNA is TGTGCCAGCACCCGGACAAATGGGGGGCGGCAGTTCTTC. Protein product: CASTRTNGGRQFF.

This clonotype occurred a few times. The V call is TRBV18, the J call TRBJ1-2, with D perhaps matching TRBD1 (6 bases). This CDR3 comprises 14 residues. Germline CDR1 KGHSH, CDR2 LQKENI. V was pared by 3 bases and J by 2 bases, with 10 bases between. DNA of the CDR3: TGTGCCAGCTCACCCGGGGGGCAGAACTATGGCTACACCTTC. Its translation: CASSPGGQNYGYTF.

This clonotype was seen only a few times. CDR3 protein: CSAAGGSTDTQYF. CDR3 coding DNA: TGCAGTGCTGCGGGAGGAAGCACAGATACGCAGTATTTT. The gene calls are TRBV20-1 and TRBJ2-3, with 8 bases aligning to TRBD2. This CDR3 has 13 residues. CDR1 is DFQATT and CDR2 is SNEGSKA in the germline V gene (reference sequence). Germline trimming cut 5 bases from V and 0 bases from J; bases unmatched to any gene: 1.

This clonotype was counted at least ten times. The chain links TRBV29-1 to TRBJ1-1; D remains ambiguous. The V gene's germline CDR1 is SQVTM and CDR2 ANQGSEA. This CDR3 contains 15 residues. Trimming removed 6 bases from V and 1 base from J, with 18 bases in between. CDR3: CSVSNALTGNTEAFF. The CDR3 DNA sequence: TGCAGCGTCTCTAACGCTTTGACGGGGAACACTGAAGCTTTCTTT.

A few counts support this clonotype. The CDR3 reads CSARQVYTEAFF. CDR3 bases: TGCAGTGCTAGGCAGGTATACACTGAAGCTTTCTTT. This chain joins TRBV20-1 and TRBJ1-1; D not certain. The ends were cut back, 3 bases at V and 3 bases at J, with 8 bases in the middle. The CDR3 covers 12 residues. CDR1 DFQATT and CDR2 SNEGSKA come from the germline V gene (reference sequence).

This clonotype is labeled as medium-sized. The chain uses TRBV24-1 and TRBJ2-3; D unclear. The length of the CDR3 is 16 residues. In germline, CDR1 is KGHDR, CDR2 SFDVKD. The germline V and J ends were trimmed by 2 bases and 3 bases, with 14 bases remaining between them. Written as DNA, the CDR3 is TGTGCCACCAGTGATTCAACCGGGCCACGAACAGATACGCAGTATTTT. This codes for CATSDSTGPRTDTQYF.

This clonotype came up many times. The V and J genes are TRBV9 and TRBJ1-2; D gene ambiguous. The CDR3 loop spans 13 amino acids. V shed 0 bases and J shed 3 bases, with 6 bases lying between them. Per the germline V gene, CDR1 is SGDLS and CDR2 is YYNGEE. As DNA, the CDR3 is TGTGCCAGCAGCGTAGGCACAGACTATGGCTACACCTTC. As protein: CASSVGTDYGYTF.

This clonotype came up a few times. V usage is TRBV5-4 and J usage is TRBJ2-1, with no clear D. The germline V gene encodes CDR1 SGHNT and CDR2 YYREEE (reference sequence). Between the trimmed V and J ends, which lost 4 bases and 4 bases, there was a span of 9 bases. The CDR3 consists of 13 residues. CDR3 sequence: CASSPVGYNEQFF. In nucleotides, the CDR3 is TGTGCCAGCAGCCCGGTCGGTTACAATGAGCAGTTCTTC.